This TCR beta chain is drawn from a study of blood T cell repertoires in COVID-19. Whole-study context: Sample material is recorded as cDNA or gDNA derived from T cells, B-cell-depleted T cells, or PBMCs.

Per the original methods: From reference gene primer amplification, estimates of nucleated cell counts were derived. The method was immunoSEQ multiplex PCR; TCRdb's version includes in-frame clones alone and lacks a portion of them. For V, J and clone size, that table is used; D and trimming come from the DNA. The data contain a few hundred thousand clones, approximately 87% of them singletons. The cohort comprised adults aged about 18 to 100 years residing in under 30 US areas. The source material was PBMCs or T cells enriched from blood (not recorded which). This clonotype originated in a man between 40 and 49 years old in a cohort exposed to, infected with or recovered from COVID-19 (not recorded which).

The CDR3 is CASSLTLTWNEQFF. CDR3 bases: TGTGCCAGCAGCTTGACGCTAACCTGGAATGAGCAGTTCTTC. The chain combines TRBV5-5 with TRBJ2-1; D is unclear. There are 14 residues in the CDR3. Germline CDR1 reads SGHKS; CDR2 reads YYEKEE (reference sequence). The V and J ends lost 1 base and 7 bases respectively, with 12 bases between them.